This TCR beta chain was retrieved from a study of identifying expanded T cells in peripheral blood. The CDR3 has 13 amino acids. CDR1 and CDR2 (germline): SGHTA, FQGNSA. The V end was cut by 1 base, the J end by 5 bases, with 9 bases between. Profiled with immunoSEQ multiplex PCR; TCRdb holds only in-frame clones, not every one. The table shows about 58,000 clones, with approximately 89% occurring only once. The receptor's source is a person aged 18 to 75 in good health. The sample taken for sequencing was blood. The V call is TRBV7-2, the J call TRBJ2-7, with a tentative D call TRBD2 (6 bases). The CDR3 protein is CASSLEGLHEQYF. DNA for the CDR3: TGTGCCAGCAGCTTAGAGGGACTCCACGAGCAGTACTTC.